The clone carrying this T cell receptor beta chain showed up many times. The source of the sample is a study of cytomegalovirus exposure and HLA in healthy donors. The primer mix had 60 Vbeta and 13 Jbeta primers. The assay was immunoSEQ multiplex PCR, and TCRdb's table has in-frame clones only and misses some. The sample holds roughly 200,000 clones, about 80% seen once. This CDR3 has 15 residues. Germline V gene sequence: CDR1 SEHNR, CDR2 FQNEAQ (reference sequence). After removal of 0 bases from V and 11 bases from J, the junction contained 10 bases not matched to a gene. V and J are TRBV7-9 and TRBJ1-1, with 9 nucleotides matching TRBD1. Sequencing input: PBMCs. The clonotype comes from a woman aged 25 to 39 in good health and CMV-seronegative. The CDR3 DNA sequence: TGTGCCAGCAGCTTAGCGTTGGGGGACAGGGTGGTGGCTTTCTTT. Translation gives CASSLALGDRVVAFF.